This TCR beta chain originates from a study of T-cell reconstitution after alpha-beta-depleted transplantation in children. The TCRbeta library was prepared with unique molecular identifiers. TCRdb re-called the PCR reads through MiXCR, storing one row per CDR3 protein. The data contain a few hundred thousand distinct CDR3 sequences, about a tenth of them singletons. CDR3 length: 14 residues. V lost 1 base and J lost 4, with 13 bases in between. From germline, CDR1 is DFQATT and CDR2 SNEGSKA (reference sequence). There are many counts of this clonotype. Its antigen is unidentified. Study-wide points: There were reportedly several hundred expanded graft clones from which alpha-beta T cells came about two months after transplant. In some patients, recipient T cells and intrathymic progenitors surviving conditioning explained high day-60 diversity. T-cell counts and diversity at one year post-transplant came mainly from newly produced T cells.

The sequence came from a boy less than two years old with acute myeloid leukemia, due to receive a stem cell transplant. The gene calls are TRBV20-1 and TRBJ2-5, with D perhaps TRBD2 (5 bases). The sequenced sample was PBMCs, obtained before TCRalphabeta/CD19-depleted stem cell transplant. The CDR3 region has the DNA TGCAGTGCTAGAGTAGTAGACTACTCAGAGACCCAGTACTTC. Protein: CSARVVDYSETQYF.